A single T cell receptor beta chain is shown here with its context. No antigen is known for it. These data originate in a study of T-cell memory formation after mild COVID-19. General study results and limits: The authors did not confirm SARS-CoV-2 specificity of second-wave clones peaking day 37.

The CDR3 spans 16 residues. V was clipped by 6 bases and J by 3 bases; unmatched bases: 5. TCRdb passed the 5' RACE reads through MiXCR, listing each CDR3 protein once. The repertoire includes roughly 48,000 distinct CDR3 sequences, 25% to 35% of them detected once, and roughly two fifths sits in the top ten. The genes are TRBV12-3 or TRBV12-4 and TRBJ2-5, with 15 bases identical to TRBD2. Sample: PBMCs or a T cell subset sorted from them (not recorded which). This TCR was sampled from a man aged 18 to 30 who had mild COVID-19 (a few samples of this study predate the infection). Cell type and time point are not known. CDR3 loop: CASRGLAGGPEETQYF. The CDR3, as DNA: TGTGCCAGCAGAGGACTAGCGGGGGGGCCTGAAGAGACCCAGTACTTC.